The 14 T cell receptor beta chains listed next were all sequenced from one sample in a study of blood T cell repertoires in COVID-19 (dated by TCRdb to 2020 to 2021). Library generation was performed with the immunoSEQ multiplex PCR assay. Entries here come from immuneACCESS through TCRdb and include only in-frame sequences with V and J called. Some clones fail to appear in such tables; in the studies checked, an unresolved V gene covers under half of the shortfall, and the cause of the remainder is unknown. Here the sample has more than 200,000 clones; around nine tenths occur a single time. About 2.5% of the sample lies in the top ten. The sample comprised peripheral blood. Receptor source: a woman between 55 and 75 years old with acute or convalescent COVID-19.

The chain joins TRBV24-1 to TRBJ2-4, with 10 nucleotides matching TRBD1. The CDR3 has 14 amino acids. V was clipped by 5 bases and J by 5 bases; unmatched bases: 2. Germline V CDR1 and CDR2: KGHDR, SFDVKD. Here the CDR3 DNA reads TGTGCCACCAGTGGGACAGGGGGGGAAAACATTCAGTACTTC. Translation: CATSGTGGENIQYF.

V is TRBV11-3 and J is TRBJ1-1; D is uncertain. Trimming took 3 bases from V and 1 from J, leaving 3 bases between them. The CDR3 loop spans 12 amino acids. CDR1 is SGHNT, CDR2 YENEEA, per germline. CDR3 sequence: CASSFGNTEAFF. The CDR3 bases are TGTGCCAGCAGCTTCGGGAACACTGAAGCTTTCTTT.

The chain recombines TRBV9 with TRBJ2-2; TRBD2 aligns across 10 bases. This CDR3 spans 15 amino acids. Trimming removed 3 bases from V and 5 bases from J; junction bases left unmatched: 4. Germline CDR1 reads SGDLS; CDR2 reads YYNGEE. The CDR3 protein is CASSASAGGTGELFF. The CDR3 region has the DNA TGTGCCAGCAGCGCTTCAGCGGGAGGGACCGGGGAGCTGTTTTTT.

The genes are TRBV7-8 and TRBJ1-5; possibly TRBD1 for D (5 bases). This CDR3 comprises 16 residues. V lost 2 bases and J 0 bases, leaving 11 bases between the germline ends. Germline V gene sequence: CDR1 SGHVS, CDR2 FQNEAQ. CDR3 coding DNA: TGTGCCAGCAGCTTAAGGCGGACATTTAGCAATCAGCCCCAGCATTTT. Its protein product is CASSLRRTFSNQPQHF.

V usage is TRBV19 and J usage is TRBJ1-2, with D possibly TRBD1 on 5 matching bases. There are 14 residues in the CDR3. From germline, CDR1 is LNHDA and CDR2 SQIVND (reference sequence). V shed 7 bases and J shed 0 bases, with 12 bases lying between them. CDR3 loop: CASIPGPSNYGYTF. In DNA, the CDR3 is TGTGCCAGTATTCCAGGGCCATCTAACTATGGCTACACCTTC.

The sample holds a few counts of this clone. This sequence joins TRBV4-3 and TRBJ1-1; no reliable D call. Germline V lookup: CDR1 LGHNA, CDR2 YSLEER. V was pared by 1 base and J by 0 bases, with 9 bases between. The CDR3 consists of 15 residues. CDR3 DNA: TGCGCCAGCAGCCAAGTAGTAGAAGTGAACACTGAAGCTTTCTTT. Translation: CASSQVVEVNTEAFF.

J is TRBJ1-2 and V is TRBV6-5, with D unresolved. Trimming took 6 bases from V and 3 from J, leaving 11 bases between them. Germline CDR1 is MNHEY and CDR2 is SVGAGI. The CDR3 is 13 amino acids. The CDR3 loop is CASRRSGYYGYTF. As DNA, the CDR3 is TGTGCCAGCAGGCGAAGCGGCTACTATGGCTACACCTTC.

The gene calls are TRBV4-1 and TRBJ1-4; 8 bases line up with TRBD1. V lost 3 bases, J lost 8 bases, and 23 bases stayed unmatched. CDR3 length: 20 residues. The germline V gene has CDR1 MGHRA and CDR2 YSYEKL. Written as DNA, the CDR3 is TGCGCCAGCAGCCACACCCAGTGGCCGGGACAGGTGATTTTGGCGGAAAAACTGTTTTTT. Protein sequence: CASSHTQWPGQVILAEKLFF.

This sequence joins TRBV6-6 and TRBJ1-1, with TRBD1 matching over 7 bases. The CDR3 is 11 amino acids. Germline loops: CDR1 MNHNY, CDR2 SVGAGI (reference sequence). Unmatched junction bases numbered 1, after V lost 2 bases and J lost 10 bases. The CDR3 region is CASSYGQAAFF. The CDR3 DNA follows: TGTGCCAGCAGTTACGGACAGGCAGCTTTCTTT.

The rearrangement joins TRBV3-1 (or the pseudogene TRBV3-2) to TRBJ1-5; tentative D call: TRBD1 (5 bases). Deletions cut 2 bases from V and 3 bases from J, with 17 bases between. This CDR3 comprises 17 residues. Germline assignment: CDR1 LGHDT and CDR2 YNNKEL (reference sequence). The CDR3 nucleotides read TGTGCCAGCAGCCAAAAGGGGATAGCGGGGTTCAATCAGCCCCAGCATTTT. Translation: CASSQKGIAGFNQPQHF.

The genes are TRBV24-1 and TRBJ1-5, with D maybe TRBD1 (5 bases). The ends were cut back, 5 bases at V and 0 bases at J, with 22 bases in the middle. CDR1 and CDR2 (germline): KGHDR, SFDVKD. The CDR3 consists of 19 residues. The CDR3 DNA is TGTGCCACCAGTGCCCAAACCACTACACAGGTAGATAGCAATCAGCCCCAGCATTTT. It codes for CATSAQTTTQVDSNQPQHF.

This chain uses TRBV6-6 with TRBJ2-1; 9 bases align to TRBD2. This CDR3 has 15 amino acids. With 6 bases clipped from V and 7 bases from J, the junction kept 10 bases outside the gene matches. Per the germline V gene, CDR1 is MNHNY and CDR2 is SVGAGI (reference sequence). CDR3 bases: TGTGCCAGCAGCCGAGCGACTAGCGGCAAGAATGAGCAGTTCTTC. The encoded protein is CASSRATSGKNEQFF.

Concerning this clone: The germline gene is not matched at one end of the junction; a read error may be the cause. The chain employs TRBV7-7 and TRBJ1-3; maybe TRBD1 (5 bases). This CDR3 region has 15 residues. Germline V gene data show CDR1 as SSHAT and CDR2 as FNYEAQ (reference sequence). DNA for the CDR3: TGTGCTAGCAGCCCGAGCCAGGAGGGGGGAAACACCATATATTTT. It codes for CASSPSQEGGNTIYF.

The chain carries TRBV9 and TRBJ2-7; D uncertain. This CDR3 is 12 amino acids long. V gave up 1 base and J gave up 3 bases, with 5 bases separating them. Germline lookup yields CDR1 SGDLS and CDR2 YYNGEE. The CDR3 region is CASSVFRYEQYF. The CDR3 DNA is TGTGCCAGCAGCGTATTTCGCTACGAGCAGTACTTC.